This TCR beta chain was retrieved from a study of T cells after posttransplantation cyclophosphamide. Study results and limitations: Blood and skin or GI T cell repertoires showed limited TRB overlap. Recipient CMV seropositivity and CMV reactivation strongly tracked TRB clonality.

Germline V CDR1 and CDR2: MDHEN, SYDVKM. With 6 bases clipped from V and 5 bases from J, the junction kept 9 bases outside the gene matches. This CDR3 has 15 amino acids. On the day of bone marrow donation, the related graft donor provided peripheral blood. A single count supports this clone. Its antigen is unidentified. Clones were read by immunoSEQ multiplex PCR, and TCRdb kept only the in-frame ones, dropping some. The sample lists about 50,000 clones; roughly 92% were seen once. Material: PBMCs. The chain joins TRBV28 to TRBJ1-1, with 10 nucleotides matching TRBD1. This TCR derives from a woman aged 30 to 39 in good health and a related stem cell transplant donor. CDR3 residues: CASSSTGGAGTEAFF. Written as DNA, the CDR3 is TGTGCCAGCAGCTCGACAGGGGGCGCAGGAACTGAAGCTTTCTTT.